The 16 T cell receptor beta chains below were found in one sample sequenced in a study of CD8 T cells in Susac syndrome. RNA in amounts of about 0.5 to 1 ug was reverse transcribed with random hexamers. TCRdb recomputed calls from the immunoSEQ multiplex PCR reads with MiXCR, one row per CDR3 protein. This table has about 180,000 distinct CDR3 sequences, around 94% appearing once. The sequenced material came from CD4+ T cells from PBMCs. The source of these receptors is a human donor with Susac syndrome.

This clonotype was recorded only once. The DNA of the CDR3 is TGTGCCGGCTGTCCCGGGACAGGGGGCTGGTACTTC. Translating gives CAGCPGTGGWYF. This chain joins TRBV2 and TRBJ2-7, with TRBD1 identical over 12 bases. The CDR3 sequence is 12 residues long. Germline CDR1 SNHLY, CDR2 FYNNEI. J lost 12 bases, V lost 11 bases, and 11 bases had no gene match.

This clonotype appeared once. The CDR3 reads CATSDRTQQGYTF. CDR3 bases: TGTGCCACCAGTGATCGGACCCAGCAAGGCTACACCTTC. This rearrangement joins TRBV24-1 to TRBJ1-2; D ambiguous. Germline loops: CDR1 KGHDR, CDR2 SFDVKD. V was trimmed by 3 bases and J by 8 bases, leaving 12 bases between them. The CDR3 runs to 13 residues.

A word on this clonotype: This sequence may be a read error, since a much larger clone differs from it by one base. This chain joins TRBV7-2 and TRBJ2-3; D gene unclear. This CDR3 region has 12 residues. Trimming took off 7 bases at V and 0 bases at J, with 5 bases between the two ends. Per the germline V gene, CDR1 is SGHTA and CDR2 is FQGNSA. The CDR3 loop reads CASTPSTDTQYF. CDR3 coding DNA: TGTGCCAGCACCCCTAGCACAGATACGCAGTATTTT.

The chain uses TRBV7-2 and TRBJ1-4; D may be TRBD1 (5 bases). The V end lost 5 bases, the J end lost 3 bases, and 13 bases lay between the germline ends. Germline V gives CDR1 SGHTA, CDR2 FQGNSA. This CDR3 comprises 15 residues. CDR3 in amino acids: CASSLLTGANEKLFF. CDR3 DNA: TGTGCCAGCAGCCTGCTCACAGGCGCTAATGAAAAACTGTTTTTT.

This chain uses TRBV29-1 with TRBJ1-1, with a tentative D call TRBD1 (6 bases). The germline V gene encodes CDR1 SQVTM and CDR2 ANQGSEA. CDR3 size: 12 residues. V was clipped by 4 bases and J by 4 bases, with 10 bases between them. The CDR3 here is CSVGQGFTEAFF. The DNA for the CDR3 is TGCAGCGTTGGTCAGGGGTTCACTGAAGCTTTCTTT.

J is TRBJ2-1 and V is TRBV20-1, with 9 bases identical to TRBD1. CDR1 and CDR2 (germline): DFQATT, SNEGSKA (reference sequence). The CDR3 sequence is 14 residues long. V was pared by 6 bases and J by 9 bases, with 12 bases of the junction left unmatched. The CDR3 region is CSARVRDREFEQFF. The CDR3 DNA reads TGCAGTGCCCGGGTCCGGGACAGGGAATTTGAGCAGTTCTTC.

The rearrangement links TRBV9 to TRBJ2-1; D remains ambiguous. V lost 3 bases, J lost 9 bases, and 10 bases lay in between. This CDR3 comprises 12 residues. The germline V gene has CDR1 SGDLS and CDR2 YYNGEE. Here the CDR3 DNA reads TGTGCCAGCAGCGCAGGTGCGGTTGAGCAGTTCTTC. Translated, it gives CASSAGAVEQFF.

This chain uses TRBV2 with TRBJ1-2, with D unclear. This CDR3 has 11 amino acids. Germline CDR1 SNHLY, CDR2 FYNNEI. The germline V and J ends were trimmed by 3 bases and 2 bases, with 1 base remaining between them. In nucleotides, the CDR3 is TGTGCCAGCAGTGAGAACTATGGCTACACCTTC. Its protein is CASSENYGYTF.

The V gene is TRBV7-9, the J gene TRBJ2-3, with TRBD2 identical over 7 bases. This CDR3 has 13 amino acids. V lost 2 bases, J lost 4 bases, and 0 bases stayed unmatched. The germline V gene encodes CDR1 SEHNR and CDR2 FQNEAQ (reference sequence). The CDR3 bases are TGTGCCAGCAGCTTAACTAGCGCAGATACGCAGTATTTT. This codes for CASSLTSADTQYF.

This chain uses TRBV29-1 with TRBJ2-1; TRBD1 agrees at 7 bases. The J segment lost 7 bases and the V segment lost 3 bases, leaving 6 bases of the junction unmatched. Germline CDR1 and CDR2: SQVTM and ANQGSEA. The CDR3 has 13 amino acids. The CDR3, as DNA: TGCAGCGTTGACTTGACAGGGTGGAATGAGCAGTTCTTC. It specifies CSVDLTGWNEQFF.

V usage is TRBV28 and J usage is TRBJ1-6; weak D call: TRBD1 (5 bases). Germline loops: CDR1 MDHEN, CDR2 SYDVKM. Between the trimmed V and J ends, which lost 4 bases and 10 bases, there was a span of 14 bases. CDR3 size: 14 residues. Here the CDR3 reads CASSSGTPGSPLHF. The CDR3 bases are TGTGCCAGCAGTTCCGGGACTCCTGGATCACCCCTCCACTTT.

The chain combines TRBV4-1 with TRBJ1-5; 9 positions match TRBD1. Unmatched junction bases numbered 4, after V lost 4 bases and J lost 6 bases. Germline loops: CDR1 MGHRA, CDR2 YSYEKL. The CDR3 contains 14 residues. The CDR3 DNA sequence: TGCGCCAGCAGCCTACAGGGGGCTGGTCAGCCCCAGCATTTT. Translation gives CASSLQGAGQPQHF.

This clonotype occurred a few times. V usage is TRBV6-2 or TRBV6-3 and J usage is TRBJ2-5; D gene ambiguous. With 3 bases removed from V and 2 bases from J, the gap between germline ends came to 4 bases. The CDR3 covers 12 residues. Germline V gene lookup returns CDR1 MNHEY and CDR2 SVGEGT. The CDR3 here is CASSYSQETQYF. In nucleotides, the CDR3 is TGTGCCAGCAGTTATAGTCAAGAGACCCAGTACTTC.

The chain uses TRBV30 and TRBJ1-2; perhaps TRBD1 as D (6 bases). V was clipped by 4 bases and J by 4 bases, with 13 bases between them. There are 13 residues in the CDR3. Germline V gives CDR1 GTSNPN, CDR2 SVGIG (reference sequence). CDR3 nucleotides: TGTGCCTGGATGCCCAGGGACACCTATGGCTACACCTTC. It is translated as CAWMPRDTYGYTF.

The CDR3: CASSFRSEAYGYTF. The CDR3 bases are TGTGCCAGCAGCTTTCGGTCAGAGGCCTATGGCTACACCTTC. V and J are TRBV7-2 and TRBJ1-2; D gene uncertain. V gave up 3 bases and J gave up 4 bases, with 12 bases separating them. The germline V gene has CDR1 SGHTA and CDR2 FQGNSA. The CDR3 is 14 amino acids.

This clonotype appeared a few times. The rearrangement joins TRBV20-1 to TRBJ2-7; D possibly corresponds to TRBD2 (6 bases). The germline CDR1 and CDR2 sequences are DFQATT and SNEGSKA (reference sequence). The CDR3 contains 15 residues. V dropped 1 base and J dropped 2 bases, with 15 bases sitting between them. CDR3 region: CSARGELAETYEQYF. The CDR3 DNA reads TGCAGTGCTAGAGGAGAATTAGCGGAGACCTACGAGCAGTACTTC.